This entry concerns a single T cell receptor (beta chain). There is no known antigen for this receptor. No base quality information exists; no much larger clone differs at one position. The Quick-DNA Microprep Kit was used to extract genomic DNA from the sorted cells. Amplification of TCRbeta DNA was done with the immunoSEQ hsTCRbeta kit, following the protocol from the manufacturer. TCRbeta libraries were sequenced on an Illumina MiSeq instrument. The source study handled its data this way. After out-of-frame sequences were removed, 2 million to 2.5 million distinct TCRbeta sequences remained, averaging around 67,000 per individual. Each individual was scored by the count of over 150 previously reported CMV-associated TCRbeta sequences and the total productive distinct TCRbeta count. A beta-binomial model was reimplemented in Python, and random forests from scikit-learn, run with default parameters, were trained on data from the US cohort. On the Belgian cohort, classifier performance was reported as the median AUC, along with percentile confidence intervals, across 10,000 bootstrap iterations. Entries here come from immuneACCESS through TCRdb and include only in-frame sequences with V and J called. Some clones fail to appear in such tables; in the studies checked, an unresolved V gene covers under half of the shortfall, and the cause of the remainder is unknown. That table gives V, J and clone size, and the DNA gave D and trimming. The sample profile shows over 45,000 clones; over 80% of them were found once. The ten top clones hold 0.4% to 0.45% of the sample.

A FACSAria II was used to sort memory CD4+ T cells, defined as single viable CD3+CD4+CD8-CD45RO+ cells. CMV serostatus was assessed using a Roche Elecsys assay, by which serum IgG against CMV pp150, pp28, p38 and p52 was detected. After the samples were thawed, total CD4+ T cells were enriched through positive selection using CD4 magnetic microbeads. Samples originated from another study that specifically interrogated the CD4+ T cell memory repertoire. Peripheral blood mononuclear cells were isolated and cryopreserved according to standard operating procedures, and serum was stored at -80 degrees C. CD3-PerCP (BW264/56), CD4-APC (RPA-T4), CD45RO-PE (UCHT1) and CD8-Pacific Orange (3B5) antibodies were used for staining, and non-viable cells were excluded with Sytox blue. This entry belongs to a study of memory CD4+ T cells and cytomegalovirus serostatus (dated by TCRdb to about 2019). With respect to the entire study: A total of about 33 healthy Belgian adults, of whom 9 were CMV seropositive and about 24 were CMV seronegative, were included in the cohort. The study sequenced CD4+ memory TCRbeta repertoires of a Belgian cohort with known cytomegalovirus serostatus to replicate a published TCR-based CMV serostatus classifier. Overall results and qualifications from the work: Among the 150 to 200 previously reported CMV-associated TCRbeta sequences, 60 to 70 showed up in the CD4+ memory repertoires, with each one found in between one and five individuals. Results were interpreted as suggesting that the CMV-associated TCR signature is largely present in the CD4+ memory repertoire. The original-framework classifier achieved a median bootstrapped AUC of almost 0.97 with a 95% CI of 0.76-1.00 on the Belgian cohort. For CMV serostatus prediction, a median bootstrapped AUC of roughly 0.94 was reached with the original framework, and a median bootstrapped AUC of approximately 0.89 was reached with a US-trained random forest. Unlike the original study, which covered naive and memory CD4+ and CD8+ populations, the Belgian study sequenced only CD4+CD45RO+ memory cells.

CDR1 and CDR2, per the germline V gene, are SGDLS and YYNGEE. From its cysteine to its phenylalanine, the CDR3 spans 14 amino acids. Only CDR3 DNA remains: 42 bases, in frame from the first base. At the junction V is shortened by 0 bases and J by 4 bases, with 10 bases in between. What was sequenced was memory CD4+ T cells from blood. The sequence is built from TRBV9 and TRBJ1-2; the D segment could be TRBD1, given 6 matching bases. This receptor was taken from an adult in good health and CMV-seronegative. The CDR3 region: CASSVGTGPYGYTF. The nucleotide sequence is given as TGTGCCAGCAGCGTAGGAACAGGGCCCTATGGCTACACCTTC.